The 28 T cell receptor beta chains below were found in one sample sequenced in a study of identical twins. From the 5' RACE reads, TCRdb called clonotypes with MiXCR, one entry per CDR3 protein. The data show 500,000 to 650,000 distinct CDR3 sequences, with roughly 7.2% seen just once and roughly 1.6% held by the top ten. Separately, the same data were catalogued under a study of yellow fever vaccine responses in identical twins.

Sequencing was carried out using PBMCs. The origin of the receptors is a young woman in good health.

The CDR3 loop is CASSIDASITGELFF. CDR3 bases: TGTGCCAGTAGTATAGATGCGTCCATCACCGGGGAGCTGTTTTTT. The V gene is TRBV19, the J gene TRBJ2-2; no definite D call. The CDR3 has 15 amino acids. V lost 0 bases to trimming and J lost 4 bases, with 9 bases between them. CDR1 is LNHDA, CDR2 SQIVND, per germline (reference sequence).

The rearrangement links TRBV11-1 to TRBJ2-6; D possibly corresponds to TRBD1 (7 bases). The CDR3 has 18 amino acids. V was cut by 6 bases and J by 2 bases, with 20 bases left in between. Germline V lookup: CDR1 SGHAT, CDR2 FQDESV (reference sequence). The CDR3 coding sequence is TGTGCCAGCAGACCCACGCCAGGGGGGCTCCCTGGGGCCAACGTCCTGACTTTC. This codes for CASRPTPGGLPGANVLTF.

The chain carries TRBV29-1 and TRBJ1-1; D is uncertain. This CDR3 spans 15 amino acids. V lost 0 bases and J 0 bases, leaving 11 bases between the germline ends. CDR1 is SQVTM and CDR2 is ANQGSEA in the germline V gene. The CDR3 nucleotides read TGCAGCGTTGAAGATGTTAAGCAAATGAACACTGAAGCTTTCTTT. It yields the protein CSVEDVKQMNTEAFF.

J is TRBJ2-2 and V is TRBV12-3 or TRBV12-4, with 7 positions matching TRBD2. This CDR3 is 18 amino acids long. The junction had 19 bases not matched to a gene; V was cut back by 11 bases and J by 1 base. CDR3 in DNA: TGTGCCTTCAGTTTAGGCGGGAGACTACCTAAGAACACCGGGGAGCTGTTTTTT. As protein: CAFSLGGRLPKNTGELFF.

The chain couples TRBV9 to TRBJ2-3, with 9 nucleotides matching TRBD2. CDR1 is SGDLS, CDR2 YYNGEE, per germline. The trim removed 5 bases at V and 4 bases at J, leaving 11 bases unmatched. This CDR3 is 16 amino acids long. In DNA, the CDR3 is TGTGCCAGCAGTTTCCCCCCTAGCGGGAACGCAGATACGCAGTATTTT. This gives the protein CASSFPPSGNADTQYF.

This chain connects TRBV12-3 or TRBV12-4 to TRBJ1-1, with TRBD1 identical over 7 bases. The V gene end was trimmed by 11 bases and the J gene end by 0 bases; junction bases not matched to a gene: 6. The CDR3 runs 13 residues. Written as DNA, the CDR3 is TGTGCCGCCCGGGGACAGCTGAACACTGAAGCTTTCTTT. Protein: CAARGQLNTEAFF.

The sample holds many counts of this clonotype. The chain links TRBV10-3 to TRBJ2-5; D gene uncertain. Germline CDR1 is ENHRY and CDR2 is SYGVKD. Trimming shortened V by 2 bases and J by 5 bases, and 6 bases separated the two germline ends. The CDR3 is 12 amino acids. CDR3 DNA: TGTGCCATCAGTGAGACCTCGGAGACCCAGTACTTC. Translated, it gives CAISETSETQYF.

The chain links TRBV11-3 to TRBJ1-4; D uncertain. V was shortened by 0 bases and J by 0 bases, with 8 bases between the two germline ends. Germline assignment: CDR1 SGHNT and CDR2 YENEEA. This CDR3 contains 16 residues. Written as DNA, the CDR3 is TGTGCCAGCAGCTTAGACGGGGTCACAACTAATGAAAAACTGTTTTTT. Encoded protein: CASSLDGVTTNEKLFF.

The chain links TRBV5-1 to TRBJ1-6; possibly TRBD1 for D (6 bases). V was shortened by 0 bases and J by 13 bases, with 17 bases between the two germline ends. The CDR3 has 15 amino acids. Germline V lookup: CDR1 SGHRS, CDR2 YFSETQ. The CDR3 protein is CASSLGFGQQTPLHF. In DNA form, the CDR3 reads TGCGCCAGCAGCTTGGGTTTTGGACAGCAAACTCCCCTCCACTTT.

This clonotype was detected ten times or more. The chain is built from TRBV5-1 and TRBJ2-1, with TRBD1 matching over 7 bases. The V and J ends lost 0 bases and 3 bases, in that order; junction bases with no gene match: 3. This CDR3 contains 15 residues. Germline assignment: CDR1 SGHRS and CDR2 YFSETQ. This CDR3 reads CASSLAGQIYNEQFF. In DNA, the CDR3 is TGCGCCAGCAGCTTGGCGGGACAGATCTACAATGAGCAGTTCTTC.

The chain has TRBV18 and TRBJ2-1; the D gene is possibly TRBD1 (7 bases). Deletions cut 6 bases from V and 5 bases from J, with 11 bases between. The length of the CDR3 is 13 residues. CDR1 KGHSH and CDR2 LQKENI come from the germline V gene. The CDR3 DNA reads as TGTGCCAGCTCCGGCGGGACAGACAATGAGCAGTTCTTC. Translated: CASSGGTDNEQFF.

The sample holds many counts of this clonotype. The J gene is TRBJ1-1, the V gene TRBV6-1; 9 nucleotides line up with TRBD1. The CDR3 is 13 residues long. Germline V CDR1 and CDR2: MNHNS, SASEGT. Germline trimming cut 8 bases from V and 5 bases from J; bases unmatched to any gene: 6. The CDR3 reads CASGQGLVTEAFF. The CDR3 DNA follows: TGTGCCAGCGGACAGGGGTTGGTAACTGAAGCTTTCTTT.

The chain has TRBV7-9 and TRBJ2-7; D gene uncertain. The CDR3 extends over 14 amino acids. CDR1 SEHNR and CDR2 FQNEAQ come from the germline V gene (reference sequence). Trimming removed 0 bases from V and 4 bases from J, with 10 bases in between. CDR3 nucleotides: TGTGCCAGCAGCTTAGCGGGATCGGAATACGAGCAGTACGTC. Protein: CASSLAGSEYEQYV.

This clonotype turned up a few times. The chain combines TRBV5-5 with TRBJ2-1; 9 bases agree with TRBD2. V shed 1 base, J shed 7 bases, and the junction held 9 bases outside the gene matches. The CDR3 covers 16 residues. CDR1 is SGHKS, CDR2 YYEKEE, per germline (reference sequence). CDR3 sequence: CASSLFRLAEINEQFF. The DNA for the CDR3 is TGTGCCAGCAGCTTGTTTAGACTAGCGGAGATTAATGAGCAGTTCTTC.

The chain carries TRBV29-1 and TRBJ2-2, with 9 bases matching TRBD1. V trimming: 5 bases; J trimming: 0 bases; junction bases outside the gene matches: 4. The CDR3 has 15 amino acids. Per the germline V gene, CDR1 is SQVTM and CDR2 is ANQGSEA. CDR3: CSVLRQGANTGELFF. Written as DNA, the CDR3 is TGCAGCGTTTTAAGACAGGGGGCGAACACCGGGGAGCTGTTTTTT.

This clonotype was recorded at least ten times. CDR3 DNA: TGTGCCAGCAGCTATCCCTTTTTACGTGGCTACACCTTC. The encoded protein is CASSYPFLRGYTF. V usage is TRBV11-2 and J usage is TRBJ1-2; D not resolved. This CDR3 spans 13 amino acids. The germline CDR1 and CDR2 sequences are SGHAT and FQNNGV. Trimming removed 4 bases at V and 7 bases at J, with 13 bases between.

A few counts support this clonotype. The chain combines TRBV20-1 with TRBJ2-2; TRBD2 aligns across 7 bases. V gave up 5 bases and J gave up 5 bases; unmatched junction bases: 8. The CDR3 is made up of 14 amino acids. Germline V CDR1 and CDR2: DFQATT, SNEGSKA (reference sequence). The CDR3 sequence is CSAANGGSTGELFF. CDR3 nucleotide sequence: TGCAGTGCTGCCAACGGGGGGAGTACCGGGGAGCTGTTTTTT.

This clonotype was counted at least ten times. The chain joins TRBV2 to TRBJ1-1; 11 nucleotides agree with TRBD1. The germline gives CDR1 SNHLY, CDR2 FYNNEI. This CDR3 region has 14 residues. Trimming took 7 bases from V and 5 from J; bases not matched to a gene: 6. CDR3 sequence (DNA): TGTGCCAGCAAAGTGGGACAGGGGGGGACTGAAGCTTTCTTT. It codes for CASKVGQGGTEAFF. Full variable domain (rest looked up from reference TRBV2 and TRBJ1-1): EPEVTQTPSHQVTQMGQEVILRCVPISNHLYFYWYRQILGQKVEFLVSFYNNEISEKSEIFDDQFSVERPDGSNFTLKIRSTKLEDSAMYFCASKVGQGGTEAFFGQGTRLTVV.

Notes on this clonotype: At one boundary the junction diverges from the germline segment, which might be a read error. CDR3 residues: CGARLAGIDTQYF. In DNA, the CDR3 is TGCGGTGCGCGCCTAGCGGGAATTGATACGCAGTATTTT. The V gene is TRBV20-1, the J gene TRBJ2-3; TRBD2 aligns across 9 bases. This CDR3 has 13 amino acids. Germline CDR1 DFQATT, CDR2 SNEGSKA (reference sequence).

This clonotype was counted many times. The V gene is TRBV18, the J gene TRBJ2-3, with D perhaps TRBD1 (6 bases). Trimming left V 2 bases short and J 3 bases short, with 9 bases between. Germline loops: CDR1 KGHSH, CDR2 LQKENI. The CDR3 is made up of 14 amino acids. In nucleotides, the CDR3 is TGTGCCAGCTCACCATTGGACAGAACAGATACGCAGTATTTT. Protein: CASSPLDRTDTQYF.

The V and J genes are TRBV3-1 and TRBJ2-5; 11 positions match TRBD2. The germline gives CDR1 LGHDT, CDR2 YNNKEL (reference sequence). V was clipped by 0 bases and J by 5 bases; unmatched bases: 11. This CDR3 has 18 amino acids. In DNA form, the CDR3 reads TGTGCCAGCAGCCAAGATAAGGGTAGCGGGGGGGATGGGGAGACCCAGTACTTC. This translates into CASSQDKGSGGDGETQYF.

In this sample, this clonotype turned up many times. The chain joins TRBV28 to TRBJ2-5, with 8 nucleotides matching TRBD2. Germline CDR1 and CDR2: MDHEN and SYDVKM. This CDR3 is built from 15 residues. V was clipped by 1 base and J by 8 bases; unmatched bases: 9. CDR3 amino acids: CASSLSAGGHGTQYF. CDR3 DNA sequence: TGTGCCAGCAGTTTATCGGCGGGGGGACATGGTACCCAGTACTTC.

At least ten counts were recorded for this clonotype. The V gene is TRBV12-3 or TRBV12-4, the J gene TRBJ1-5; TRBD1 might be the D (6 bases). Trimming took off 6 bases at V and 7 bases at J, with 13 bases between the two ends. The CDR3 spans 13 residues. CDR3 nucleotides: TGTGCCAGCAGCCGAGGGGGGGCCCAGCCCCAGCATTTT. It codes for CASSRGGAQPQHF.

A few counts support this clonotype. This sequence joins TRBV29-1 and TRBJ2-1; 9 bases are shared with TRBD2. Germline values: CDR1 SQVTM, CDR2 ANQGSEA. This CDR3 is 19 amino acids long. After removal of 1 base from V and 10 bases from J, the junction contained 23 bases not matched to a gene. CDR3 protein: CSVEVSTAFSSGNRKEQFF. CDR3 coding DNA: TGCAGCGTTGAAGTCTCAACAGCCTTTTCTAGCGGGAATAGAAAGGAGCAGTTCTTC.

This chain connects TRBV5-1 to TRBJ1-6; the D gene is possibly TRBD1 (5 bases). V was trimmed by 4 bases and J by 7 bases, leaving 12 bases between them. Germline V gene sequence: CDR1 SGHRS, CDR2 YFSETQ. There are 14 residues in the CDR3. DNA of the CDR3: TGCGCCAGCAGCCTGGGGGGGATGAATTCACCCCTCCACTTT. Residues: CASSLGGMNSPLHF.

This clonotype was seen many times. The V gene is TRBV7-9, the J gene TRBJ1-5; TRBD1 agrees at 9 bases. The CDR3 is 17 amino acids. Germline V gene lookup returns CDR1 SEHNR and CDR2 FQNEAQ (reference sequence). Losses at the gene ends were 0 bases for V and 6 bases for J; bases not matched to a gene: 9. Here the CDR3 reads CASSLAVGTGLGQPQHF. The CDR3 nucleotides are TGTGCCAGCAGCTTAGCGGTGGGGACAGGGCTTGGTCAGCCCCAGCATTTT. The full variable domain, completed using reference TRBV7-9 and TRBJ1-5, is DTGVSQNPRHKITKRGQNVTFRCDPISEHNRLYWYRQTLGQGPEFLTYFQNEAQLEKSRLLSDRFSAERPKGSFSTLEIQRTEQGDSAMYLCASSLAVGTGLGQPQHFGDGTRLSIL.

This clonotype has a count of ten or more. J is TRBJ2-1 and V is TRBV6-1; a weak D match, TRBD2 (6 bases). V was trimmed by 5 bases and J by 7 bases, leaving 18 bases between them. The CDR3 runs to 15 residues. Germline lookup yields CDR1 MNHNS and CDR2 SASEGT. This CDR3 is CASSRRGPSGNEQFF. Written as DNA, the CDR3 is TGTGCCAGCAGTCGGCGGGGACCATCGGGAAATGAGCAGTTCTTC.

This clonotype was seen ten or more times. The chain has TRBV20-1 and TRBJ2-2; 9 bases line up with TRBD1. Germline loops: CDR1 DFQATT, CDR2 SNEGSKA (reference sequence). This CDR3 spans 16 amino acids. J was trimmed by 0 bases and V by 0 bases; bases with no gene match: 2. The DNA for the CDR3 is TGCAGTGCTAGAGAGACAGGGGGAACGAACACCGGGGAGCTGTTTTTT. It translates to CSARETGGTNTGELFF.